This TCR beta chain was observed in a study of cytomegalovirus exposure and HLA in healthy donors. Broader study findings: The study designated 160 or so TCR beta chains cytomegalovirus-associated. Some V segments could not be told apart, so they were left out, TRBV6-2 and TRBV6-3 among them. As was reported, the HLA-A and HLA-B alleles of most subjects were accurately predicted from TCR beta sequences. Solely CMV serostatus was available to characterize immune exposure.

This CDR3 region has 16 residues. Trimming cost V 6 bases and J 6 bases; bases outside gene matches: 14. Germline V gives CDR1 MDHEN, CDR2 SYDVKM. This PCR relied on a set of 60 Vbeta primers and 13 Jbeta primers. Clones were read by immunoSEQ multiplex PCR, and TCRdb kept only the in-frame ones, dropping some. The sample holds approximately 97,000 clones, 60% to 80% seen once. This clone was counted a few times. Its antigen remains unknown. The chain couples TRBV28 to TRBJ1-5, with 7 bases lining up with TRBD1. The sample consisted of PBMCs. This clonotype originated in a male donor in good health and CMV-seropositive. As DNA, the CDR3 is TGTGCCAGCAGCCCTCCTAGGAGGGGGCTAGGTCAGCCCCAGCATTTT. Translated: CASSPPRRGLGQPQHF.